The present entry profiles one TCR beta chain with its context. Its antigen is unidentified. No infections or other immune events were documented during collection. The sample comes from a study of identifying expanded T cells in peripheral blood. Study outcomes and limitations: Variance in clone template counts between roughly two-week samples significantly increased with total template count across all healthy donors. About 1.2 clones differed between technical replicates, versus about 17 and 20 over time.

CDR1 and CDR2 (germline): MNHEY, SVGAGI. V was trimmed by 7 bases and J by 2 bases, leaving 4 bases between them. The CDR3 extends over 11 amino acids. TCRdb keeps only in-frame clones here, not all; method: immunoSEQ multiplex PCR. Among around 90,000 clones listed, 70% to 90% were seen once. The sequence derives from a person between 18 and 75 years old in good health. The sequencing input was blood. This sequence joins TRBV6-5 and TRBJ2-3; D ambiguous. The CDR3 region has the DNA TGTGCCAGCAAGGTCACAGATACGCAGTATTTT. This codes for CASKVTDTQYF.